The rows below give T cell receptor beta chains drawn from one sample of a study of regulatory T cells in long-lasting Graves disease. TCRdb fed the multiplex PCR reads into MiXCR, producing one record per CDR3 protein. The sample records approximately 250,000 distinct CDR3 sequences, approximately 20% being singletons. The input for sequencing was peripheral blood mononuclear cells (PBMCs), taken at new diagnosis, from a patient treated with antithyroid drugs. These receptors were taken from a female donor with Graves disease. The CDR3 runs from the conserved cysteine through the conserved F or W. Fields, in order: D gene, J gene, clone size, V gene, CDR3 protein, CDR3 DNA. The D gene is left open where the match is weak. A row's size may be missing; if present it is once, few, many or a size class.

TRBD2 | TRBJ2-3 | many | TRBV12-3/TRBV12-4 | CASLSSGRYSDTQYF | TGTGCCAGCCTTTCTAGCGGGAGGTACTCAGATACGCAGTATTTT
. | TRBJ2-7 | many | TRBV18 | CASSPKLGQSYEQYF | TGTGCCAGCTCACCAAAACTCGGACAAAGCTACGAGCAGTACTTC
. | TRBJ2-1 | many | TRBV9 | CASSADGLLINEQFF | TGTGCCAGCAGCGCGGACGGGTTATTGATCAATGAGCAGTTCTTC
TRBD2 | TRBJ2-5 | many | TRBV11-2 | CASSFAQAGDETQYF | TGTGCCAGCAGCTTTGCACAAGCGGGAGATGAGACCCAGTACTTC
TRBD2 | TRBJ2-7 | . | TRBV7-3 | CASSLAIGLAGGPREQYF | TGTGCCAGCAGCTTAGCCATCGGACTAGCGGGAGGGCCGCGCGAGCAGTACTTC
. | TRBJ2-6 | few | TRBV7-2 | CASSLRLGSGANVLTF | TGTGCCAGCAGCTTAAGGTTGGGATCTGGGGCCAACGTCCTGACTTTC
. | TRBJ2-3 | . | TRBV7-2 | CASSLGVYGNTDTQYF | TGTGCCAGCAGCTTAGGGGTCTACGGGAACACAGATACGCAGTATTTT
. | TRBJ2-5 | many | TRBV24-1 | CATSDPTPAETQYF | TGTGCCACCAGTGACCCGACCCCCGCGGAGACCCAGTACTTC
. | TRBJ2-6 | many | TRBV2 | CASSAASGANVLTF | TGTGCCAGCAGTGCGGCCTCTGGGGCCAACGTCCTGACTTTC
. | TRBJ1-5 | few | TRBV15 | CATGKDNQPQHF | TGTGCCACGGGTAAGGATAATCAGCCCCAGCATTTT
. | TRBJ2-7 | many | TRBV7-7 | CASSLARGSLYEQYF | TGTGCCAGCAGCTTAGCAAGGGGGAGCCTCTACGAGCAGTACTTC
. | TRBJ1-5 | many | TRBV2 | CASSGQPSNQPQHF | TGTGCCAGCAGTGGGCAGCCTAGCAATCAGCCCCAGCATTTT
. | TRBJ2-2 | many | TRBV7-9 | CASSAPPWSGELFF | TGTGCCAGCAGCGCCCCCCCGTGGTCCGGGGAGCTGTTTTTT
. | TRBJ1-2 | . | TRBV25-1 | CASRRADYGYTF | TGTGCCAGCCGAAGAGCGGACTATGGCTACACCTTC
TRBD2 | TRBJ2-3 | many | TRBV30 | CATVPLAGVTTDTQYF | TGTGCCACAGTTCCGTTAGCGGGAGTCACCACAGATACGCAGTATTTT
TRBD2 | TRBJ2-1 | . | TRBV5-1 | CASSRTSVDEQFF | TGCGCCAGCAGCAGGACTAGCGTCGATGAGCAGTTCTTC
. | TRBJ2-1 | many | TRBV19 | CASSISSGANEQFF | TGTGCCAGTAGTATATCGTCAGGGGCCAATGAGCAGTTCTTC
TRBD2 | TRBJ2-5 | many | TRBV28 | CASSLGLAEQETQYF | TGTGCCAGCAGTTTAGGGCTAGCGGAGCAAGAGACCCAGTACTTC
. | TRBJ1-1 | many | TRBV16 | CASSQAGGLRTEAFF | TGTGCCAGCAGCCAAGCAGGAGGATTACGGACTGAAGCTTTCTTT
. | TRBJ1-4 | many | TRBV18 | CASSPPGSENEKLFF | TGTGCCAGCTCACCACCGGGGTCTGAAAATGAAAAACTGTTTTTT
. | TRBJ2-5 | many | TRBV7-2 | CASAPGVETQYF | TGTGCCAGCGCCCCCGGAGTGGAGACCCAGTACTTC
TRBD1 | TRBJ1-2 | many | TRBV28 | CASRTRTGGAYGYTF | TGTGCCAGCAGAACCCGGACAGGGGGGGCCTATGGCTACACCTTC
. | TRBJ2-5 | . | TRBV12-5 | CASGSSLQPPSPQYF | TGTGCTAGTGGTTCCTCTCTCCAGCCCCCGTCGCCCCAGTACTTC
TRBD1 | TRBJ2-7 | many | TRBV6-2/TRBV6-3 | CASSDEGAGEQYF | TGTGCCAGCAGTGACGAGGGGGCCGGCGAGCAGTACTTC
TRBD2 | TRBJ2-1 | many | TRBV7-3 | CASSSGTSGSIQFF | TGTGCCAGCAGCTCCGGGACTAGCGGGAGTATCCAGTTCTTC
. | TRBJ2-1 | few | TRBV9 | CASSVGADSYNEQFF | TGTGCCAGCAGCGTAGGAGCGGACTCCTACAATGAGCAGTTCTTC
. | TRBJ2-2 | many | TRBV12-3/TRBV12-4 | CASSLSGPGELFF | TGTGCCAGCAGTTTATCGGGACCCGGGGAGCTGTTTTTT
. | TRBJ2-3 | few | TRBV14 | CASSEPGTGTQYF | TGTGCCAGCAGCGAGCCTGGGACGGGTACGCAGTATTTT
. | TRBJ1-1 | many | TRBV10-3 | CAISVRDMNTEAFF | TGTGCCATCAGTGTCCGGGATATGAACACTGAAGCTTTCTTT
TRBD1 | TRBJ2-7 | many | TRBV29-1 | CSVEDGTGSVGYEQYF | TGCAGCGTTGAAGATGGGACAGGTTCGGTCGGCTACGAGCAGTACTTC
TRBD1 | TRBJ1-1 | many | TRBV6-1 | CASSTGTGRTEAFF | TGTGCCAGCAGTACCGGGACAGGGCGGACTGAAGCTTTCTTT
TRBD1 | TRBJ1-1 | many | TRBV28 | CASRKTGRAEAFF | TGTGCCAGCAGGAAGACAGGGAGGGCTGAAGCTTTCTTT
TRBD1 | TRBJ2-1 | few | TRBV20-1 | CSAGQGATNEQFF | TGCAGTGCTGGACAGGGGGCGACAAATGAGCAGTTCTTC
TRBD1 | TRBJ2-7 | many | TRBV20-1 | CSASGTVSYEQYF | TGCAGTGCTTCGGGGACAGTTTCCTACGAGCAGTACTTC
. | TRBJ2-6 | . | TRBV4-3 | CASSQETGSSGANVLTF | TGCGCCAGCAGCCAGGAAACAGGGTCCTCTGGGGCCAACGTCCTGACTTTC
. | TRBJ2-5 | . | TRBV2 | CASSVSTTQETQYF | TGTGCCAGCAGTGTTTCGACTACTCAAGAGACCCAGTACTTC
. | TRBJ2-3 | many | TRBV6-2/TRBV6-3 | CASSPFGDTQYF | TGTGCCAGCAGTCCCTTTGGAGATACGCAGTATTTT
. | TRBJ2-6 | many | TRBV6-2/TRBV6-3 | CASSYRESYSGANVLTF | TGTGCCAGCAGTTACCGGGAGTCCTACTCTGGGGCCAACGTCCTGACTTTC
. | TRBJ2-3 | many | TRBV12-3/TRBV12-4 | CASSGSPVGTDTQYF | TGTGCCAGCAGTGGCAGCCCAGTAGGCACAGATACGCAGTATTTT
. | TRBJ2-2 | few | TRBV6-1 | CASSPGRRELFF | TGTGCCAGCAGTCCGGGACGGCGGGAGCTGTTTTTT
TRBD1 | TRBJ1-2 | many | TRBV20-1 | CSGQGVGFNYGYTF | TGCAGTGGACAGGGGGTCGGTTTTAACTATGGCTACACCTTC
. | TRBJ2-7 | many | TRBV10-3 | CAISELTYEQYF | TGTGCCATCAGTGAGTTAACCTACGAGCAGTACTTC
. | TRBJ1-2 | many | TRBV12-3/TRBV12-4 | CASSPQGHYGYTF | TGTGCCAGCAGTCCACAGGGCCACTATGGCTACACCTTC
TRBD1 | TRBJ2-7 | many | TRBV7-2 | CASSSTGRNSYEQYF | TGTGCCAGCAGCTCGACAGGGAGAAATTCCTACGAGCAGTACTTC
. | TRBJ2-7 | few | TRBV5-5 | CASSLGIYEQHF | TGTGCCAGCAGCTTGGGAATCTACGAGCAGCACTTC
. | TRBJ1-2 | many | TRBV19 | CASSSGTEYGYTF | TGTGCCAGTAGTAGTGGGACGGAATATGGCTACACCTTC
TRBD1 | TRBJ2-7 | . | TRBV7-9 | CASSRTGAGYEQYF | TGTGCCAGCAGCCGGACAGGGGCCGGGTACGAGCAGTACTTC
. | TRBJ2-5 | many | TRBV19 | CASSIEGMVETQYF | TGTGCCAGTAGTATCGAGGGGATGGTAGAGACCCAGTACTTC
TRBD1 | TRBJ2-3 | many | TRBV6-1 | CASSEGTGDTQYF | TGTGCCAGCAGTGAAGGGACAGGAGATACGCAGTATTTT
TRBD2 | TRBJ2-7 | many | TRBV20-1 | CSGRRGGRAYEQYF | TGCAGTGGCCGGCGGGGCGGGAGGGCCTACGAGCAGTACTTC
TRBD1 | TRBJ1-4 | many | TRBV28 | CASSSPGQGVEMEFF | TGTGCCAGCAGTTCACCGGGACAGGGGGTAGAAATGGAGTTTTTT
TRBD2 | TRBJ2-1 | . | TRBV7-9 | CASSLEETSPNEQFF | TGTGCCAGCAGCTTAGAAGAGACTAGCCCTAATGAGCAGTTCTTC
TRBD1 | TRBJ2-3 | . | TRBV2 | CASSPGTGASDTQYF | TGTGCCAGCAGTCCCGGGACAGGGGCATCAGATACGCAGTATTTT